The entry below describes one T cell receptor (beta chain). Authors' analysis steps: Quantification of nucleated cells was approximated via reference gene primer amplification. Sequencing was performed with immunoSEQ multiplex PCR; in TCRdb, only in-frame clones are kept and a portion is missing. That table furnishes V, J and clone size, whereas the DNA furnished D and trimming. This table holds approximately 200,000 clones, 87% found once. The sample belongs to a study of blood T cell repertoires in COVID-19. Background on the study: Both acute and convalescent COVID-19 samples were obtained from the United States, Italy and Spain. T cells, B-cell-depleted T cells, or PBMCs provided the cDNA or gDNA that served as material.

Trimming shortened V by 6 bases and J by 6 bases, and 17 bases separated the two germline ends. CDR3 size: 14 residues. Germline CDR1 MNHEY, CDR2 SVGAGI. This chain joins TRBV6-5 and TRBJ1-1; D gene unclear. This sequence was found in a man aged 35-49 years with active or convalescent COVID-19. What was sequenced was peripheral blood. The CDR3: CASRSVGSGAEAFF. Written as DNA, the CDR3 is TGTGCCAGCAGATCAGTCGGGTCTGGTGCTGAAGCTTTCTTT.